This T cell receptor beta chain was found in a study of T-cell reconstitution after alpha-beta-depleted transplantation in children. V shed 1 base and J shed 1 base, with 14 bases lying between them. The CDR3 contains 16 residues. Germline V gene data show CDR1 as SGHVS and CDR2 as FQNEAQ. Unique molecular identifiers were incorporated when the TCRbeta library was constructed. TCRdb reanalysed the PCR reads using MiXCR and keeps one entry per CDR3 protein. The data contain around 700,000 distinct CDR3 sequences, roughly 14% of them singletons. This sequence originates from a girl aged 2-10 years with congenital amegakaryocytic thrombocytopenia, due to receive a stem cell transplant. Sequencing used PBMCs, obtained before TCRalphabeta/CD19-depleted stem cell transplant. The genes are TRBV7-8 and TRBJ2-7; possibly TRBD2 for D (7 bases). The CDR3 region has the DNA TGTGCCAGCAGCTTAGAGGTGGGAGGGGGTTCCTACGAGCAGTACTTC. Its protein product is CASSLEVGGGSYEQYF.